The sequence of this TCR beta chain was determined in a study of blood T cells in healthy people across ages. Study findings and constraints: Diversity figures derived from one million T cells were judged to underestimate the true value. Diversity was higher, and naive CD4+ cells more numerous, in long-lived donors than in aged donors.

In regard to this clonotype: Its antigen is as yet unknown.

Trimming stripped 1 base from V and 4 bases from J, with 11 bases between. This CDR3 has 15 amino acids. Germline V gives CDR1 SGHNT, CDR2 YENEEA. PCR was performed a second time for about 6 to 12 cycles using a sample-barcoded 5' primer and a J-beta primer mix. TCRdb recomputed calls from the 5' RACE reads with MiXCR, one row per CDR3 protein. In the table there are some 1.4 million distinct CDR3 sequences, about 43% of which are singletons. The J gene is TRBJ2-1, the V gene TRBV11-3; possible D gene TRBD2, 5 bases. The TCR sequence derives from a woman aged 18 to 35 in good health. Input material: blood. The CDR3 nucleotides read TGTGCCAGCAGCTTAGGGCCGGAGGTTTACAATGAGCAGTTCTTC. This translates into CASSLGPEVYNEQFF.